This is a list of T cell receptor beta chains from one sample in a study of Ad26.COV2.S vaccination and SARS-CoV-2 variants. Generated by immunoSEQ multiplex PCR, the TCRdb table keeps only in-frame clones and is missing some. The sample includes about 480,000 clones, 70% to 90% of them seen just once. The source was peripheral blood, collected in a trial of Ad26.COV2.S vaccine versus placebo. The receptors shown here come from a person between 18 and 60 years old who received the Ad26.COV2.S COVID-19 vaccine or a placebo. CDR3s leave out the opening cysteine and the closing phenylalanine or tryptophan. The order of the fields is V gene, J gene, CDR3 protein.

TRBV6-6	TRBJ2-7	ASSYGAVEVYEQY
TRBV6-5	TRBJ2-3	ASSYRAGGVDTQY
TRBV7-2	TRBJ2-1	ASSLGERLAGGDEQF
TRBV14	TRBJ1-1	ASSRGNYGAF
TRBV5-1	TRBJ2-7	ASSSSGPSYEQY
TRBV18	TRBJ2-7	ASSPPTSGSYEQY
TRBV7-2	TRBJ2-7	ASSPGTSGSYEQY
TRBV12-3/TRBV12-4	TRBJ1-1	ASSLTQGSEAF
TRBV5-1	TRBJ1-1	ASSLNTGNTEAF
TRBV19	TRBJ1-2	ASRGLGQLGSGGYT
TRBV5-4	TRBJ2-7	ASSPSGGSYEQY
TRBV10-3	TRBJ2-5	ATGQLETQY
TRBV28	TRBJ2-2	ASGKRPGLNTGELF
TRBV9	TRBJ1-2	ASSVGRGYGYT
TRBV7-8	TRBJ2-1	ASSLELLAGVLNEQF
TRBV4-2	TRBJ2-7	ASSQVLRFGTEANEQY
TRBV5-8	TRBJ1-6	ASSPPHGSPLH
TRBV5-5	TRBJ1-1	ASSWTGRMNTEAF
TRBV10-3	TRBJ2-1	AISERDSGINNEQF
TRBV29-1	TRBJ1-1	SVEDRANTEAF
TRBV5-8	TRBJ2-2	ASSLWDRVAGELF
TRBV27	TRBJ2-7	ASSLDGTAYEQY
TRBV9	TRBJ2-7	ASSETGGEYEQY
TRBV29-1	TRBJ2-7	SVVPGASSEQY
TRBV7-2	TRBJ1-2	ASTPPTANYGYT
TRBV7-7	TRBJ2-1	ASSPGVNPSNEQF
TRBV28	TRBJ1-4	ASSLKGSGRQLF
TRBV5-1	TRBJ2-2	ASSLRVGTDGPGELF
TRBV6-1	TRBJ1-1	ASSQSGIGTEAF
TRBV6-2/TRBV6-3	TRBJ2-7	ASSYGGEEQY
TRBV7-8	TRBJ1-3	ASSWGNTIY
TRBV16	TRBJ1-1	ASSQSSGSGAF
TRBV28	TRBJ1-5	ASSLAGMYQPQH
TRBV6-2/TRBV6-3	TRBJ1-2	ASSYAGAAGYT
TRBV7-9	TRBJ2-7	ASGEAAANEQY
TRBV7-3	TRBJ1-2	ASSASGTGDYGYT
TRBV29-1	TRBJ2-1	GGGTDTNEQF